The clone carrying this T cell receptor beta chain has a handful of counts. As yet, its antigen is unknown. Trimming cost V 5 bases and J 4 bases, with 8 bases left between them. The germline CDR1 and CDR2 sequences are MNHEY and SVGAGI. The CDR3 sequence is 13 residues long. The data belong to a study of fetal regulatory T cell absence and autoimmunity. The study's findings and limits: Antigen-driven pancreatic autoimmunity before birth in IPEX was inferred from oligoclonal enrichment. Oligoclonal TCR enrichment in pancreas over cord blood reached over 90-fold for some clones.

The survey-level immunoSEQ assay was used. Generated by immunoSEQ multiplex PCR, the TCRdb table keeps only in-frame clones and is missing some. The sample holds 95,000 to 100,000 clones, 55% to 75% seen once. This TCR derives from a male donor with IPEX syndrome. The sample was pancreas tissue. This rearrangement joins TRBV6-5 to TRBJ1-4, with D hard to call. The CDR3 is CASSNSFNEKLFF. In DNA, the CDR3 is TGTGCCAGCAGTAACAGTTTTAATGAAAAACTGTTTTTT.